This is a list of T cell receptor beta chains from one sample in a study of control samples from healthy donors and cancer patients. Data came from immunoSEQ multiplex PCR; TCRdb stores just in-frame clones and leaves some out. Here the sample spans under 20,000 clones, about 89% being singletons. Sequencing input: PBMCs. All receptors derive from a woman aged 70 to 79 with colorectal cancer. Each CDR3 is given with its conserved first and last residue. Each record gives: D gene, clone size, J gene, V gene, CDR3 DNA, CDR3 protein. The D gene is left open where the match is weak. Expanded clones are given a class, and other clones once, few, many or no size at all.

d_gene: .
abundance: .
j_gene: TRBJ1-6
v_gene: TRBV18
CDR3nt: TGTGCCAGCTCACCAGGGGGGGCGATGGAGAATTCACCCCTCCACTTT
CDR3aa: CASSPGGAMENSPLHF

d_gene: TRBD1
abundance: .
j_gene: TRBJ2-2
v_gene: TRBV5-1
CDR3nt: TGCGCCAGCAGCACGGAGACAGGGATATCACGATTCTACCTCACCGGGGAGCTGTTTTTT
CDR3aa: CASSTETGISRFYLTGELFF

d_gene: TRBD1
abundance: once
j_gene: TRBJ2-4
v_gene: TRBV6-2/TRBV6-3
CDR3nt: TGTGCCAGCAGTTCCCGGGACAGGCGGTACATTCAGTACTTC
CDR3aa: CASSSRDRRYIQYF

d_gene: .
abundance: .
j_gene: TRBJ2-7
v_gene: TRBV27
CDR3nt: TGTGCCAGCAGCCCAATCCCCGGCCGCTACGAGCAGTACTTC
CDR3aa: CASSPIPGRYEQYF

d_gene: .
abundance: .
j_gene: TRBJ1-4
v_gene: TRBV5-5
CDR3nt: TGTGCCAGCAGCTCGGTGTTGGGGGCAACTAATGAAAAACTGTTTTTT
CDR3aa: CASSSVLGATNEKLFF

d_gene: TRBD2
abundance: .
j_gene: TRBJ2-1
v_gene: TRBV7-2
CDR3nt: TGTGCCAGCAGCTTAGGACTAGCGGGAGGGAGGCATGAGCAGTTCTTC
CDR3aa: CASSLGLAGGRHEQFF

d_gene: TRBD1
abundance: .
j_gene: TRBJ2-7
v_gene: TRBV5-1
CDR3nt: TGCGCCAGCAGCTTTACGCGACAGGGTTCCTACGAGCAGTACTTC
CDR3aa: CASSFTRQGSYEQYF

d_gene: TRBD1
abundance: few
j_gene: TRBJ1-2
v_gene: TRBV27
CDR3nt: TGTGCCAGCAGTTTCAGACAGGGAACCTATGGCTACACCTTC
CDR3aa: CASSFRQGTYGYTF

d_gene: .
abundance: few
j_gene: TRBJ2-1
v_gene: TRBV9
CDR3nt: TGTGCCAGCAGCGTAGAGGGGTGGCTCTACAATGAGCAGTTCTTC
CDR3aa: CASSVEGWLYNEQFF

d_gene: .
abundance: .
j_gene: TRBJ1-4
v_gene: TRBV7-2
CDR3nt: TGTGCCAGCAGCCCCGCCGGGAGGAAACTGTTTTTT
CDR3aa: CASSPAGRKLFF

d_gene: TRBD1
abundance: .
j_gene: TRBJ2-3
v_gene: TRBV6-6
CDR3nt: TGTGCCAGCAGTAAACAGGGGCTGTGGGGCACAGATACGCAGTATTTT
CDR3aa: CASSKQGLWGTDTQYF

d_gene: .
abundance: .
j_gene: TRBJ2-4
v_gene: TRBV3-1/TRBV3-2
CDR3nt: TGTGCCAGCAGCCAAGCGGGCCACCTAGCCAAAAACATTCAGTACTTC
CDR3aa: CASSQAGHLAKNIQYF

d_gene: TRBD1
abundance: few
j_gene: TRBJ2-1
v_gene: TRBV19
CDR3nt: TGTGCCAGTACCGGGACAGGGGGTTACAATGAGCAGTTCTTC
CDR3aa: CASTGTGGYNEQFF

d_gene: .
abundance: few
j_gene: TRBJ1-3
v_gene: TRBV29-1
CDR3nt: TGCAGCGTTGGTACAGACGGAAACACCATATATTTT
CDR3aa: CSVGTDGNTIYF

d_gene: .
abundance: few
j_gene: TRBJ2-1
v_gene: TRBV19
CDR3nt: TGTGCGACGTCCTTTTGGGCGAGCTCCTACAATGAGCAGTTCTTC
CDR3aa: CATSFWASSYNEQFF

d_gene: .
abundance: .
j_gene: TRBJ1-2
v_gene: TRBV27
CDR3nt: TGTGCCAGCAGGGAAATGACAGGCACTTATGGCTACACCTTC
CDR3aa: CASREMTGTYGYTF

d_gene: TRBD2
abundance: .
j_gene: TRBJ2-5
v_gene: TRBV7-3
CDR3nt: TGTGCCAGCAGCTCGACTAGCGGGGAGACCCAGTACTTC
CDR3aa: CASSSTSGETQYF

d_gene: .
abundance: .
j_gene: TRBJ2-2
v_gene: TRBV23-1
CDR3nt: TGCGCCAGCAGTCATCGGTGGACCGGCGAACCGGGAAGGACGACCGGGGAGCTGTTTTTT
CDR3aa: CASSHRWTGEPGRTTGELFF

d_gene: .
abundance: .
j_gene: TRBJ1-4
v_gene: TRBV9
CDR3nt: TGTGCCAGCAGCCCCCAAACGGGGAAGACTGAAAAACTGTTTTTT
CDR3aa: CASSPQTGKTEKLFF

d_gene: .
abundance: .
j_gene: TRBJ1-5
v_gene: TRBV2
CDR3nt: TGTGCCATCAAGAAGGGCAGGGATCAGCCCCAGCATTTT
CDR3aa: CAIKKGRDQPQHF

d_gene: .
abundance: .
j_gene: TRBJ2-7
v_gene: TRBV6-5
CDR3nt: TGTGCCAGCAAACAGGACTCCCGCTACGAGCAGTACTTC
CDR3aa: CASKQDSRYEQYF

d_gene: .
abundance: .
j_gene: TRBJ1-4
v_gene: TRBV10-3
CDR3nt: TGTGCCATCAGTGAGTCGGGGGACGGACTGTTTTTT
CDR3aa: CAISESGDGLFF

d_gene: TRBD1
abundance: once
j_gene: TRBJ1-5
v_gene: TRBV6-2/TRBV6-3
CDR3nt: TGTGCCAGCAGTTACGCAGGGGGTCAGCCCCAGCATTTT
CDR3aa: CASSYAGGQPQHF

d_gene: .
abundance: once
j_gene: TRBJ1-3
v_gene: TRBV6-5
CDR3nt: TGTGCCAGCAGTTCTGGCTTCTCTGGAAACACCATATATTTT
CDR3aa: CASSSGFSGNTIYF

d_gene: .
abundance: .
j_gene: TRBJ1-1
v_gene: TRBV11-3
CDR3nt: TGTGCCAGCAGCTTGAATTCAGGGAATATGAACACTGAAGCTTTCTTT
CDR3aa: CASSLNSGNMNTEAFF

d_gene: .
abundance: .
j_gene: TRBJ2-7
v_gene: TRBV6-2/TRBV6-3
CDR3nt: TGTGCCAGCAGTTACTCAGGCTCCCAAGGAGCCTACGAGCAGTACTTC
CDR3aa: CASSYSGSQGAYEQYF

d_gene: .
abundance: once
j_gene: TRBJ1-2
v_gene: TRBV11-2
CDR3nt: TGTGCCAGCAGCCCCGGGGGGCGGGGAGGACTCTATGGCTACACCTTC
CDR3aa: CASSPGGRGGLYGYTF

d_gene: TRBD1
abundance: .
j_gene: TRBJ2-7
v_gene: TRBV10-3
CDR3nt: TGTGCCATCAAGCTGTGGGACAGGGGGAAGTACGAGCAGTACTTC
CDR3aa: CAIKLWDRGKYEQYF

d_gene: TRBD2
abundance: .
j_gene: TRBJ2-1
v_gene: TRBV11-3
CDR3nt: TGTGCCAGCAGCTTAGATTTGGCGGGACTAGCGGGAGACAATGAGCAGTTCTTC
CDR3aa: CASSLDLAGLAGDNEQFF

d_gene: TRBD1
abundance: .
j_gene: TRBJ1-6
v_gene: TRBV5-6
CDR3nt: TGTGCCAGCAGCTTGGGAGCGGGACAGGGGCGTTCACCCCTCCACTTT
CDR3aa: CASSLGAGQGRSPLHF

d_gene: TRBD1
abundance: .
j_gene: TRBJ1-1
v_gene: TRBV7-9
CDR3nt: TGTGCCAGCAGCTTAAAGGGGACAGGGGCGGGTAAAAACACTGAAGCTTTCTTT
CDR3aa: CASSLKGTGAGKNTEAFF

d_gene: .
abundance: once
j_gene: TRBJ2-7
v_gene: TRBV4-3
CDR3nt: TGCGCCAGCAGCCAAGGGGGGGGCGGGACCTACGAGCAGTACTTC
CDR3aa: CASSQGGGGTYEQYF

d_gene: .
abundance: .
j_gene: TRBJ2-7
v_gene: TRBV4-3
CDR3nt: TGCGCCAGCAGCCAAGATCTGGTCTCCTACGAGCAGTACTTC
CDR3aa: CASSQDLVSYEQYF

d_gene: .
abundance: .
j_gene: TRBJ1-3
v_gene: TRBV2
CDR3nt: TGTGCCAGCAGAGTATCGGGGTTGGGCACCATATATTTT
CDR3aa: CASRVSGLGTIYF

d_gene: .
abundance: .
j_gene: TRBJ1-2
v_gene: TRBV9
CDR3nt: TGTGCCAGCAGCGTAGAGGTGGGAGGCTATGGCTACACCTTC
CDR3aa: CASSVEVGGYGYTF

d_gene: .
abundance: .
j_gene: TRBJ1-6
v_gene: TRBV27
CDR3nt: TGTGCCAGCAGTTTACAGGGGTTAAATTCACCCCTCCACTTT
CDR3aa: CASSLQGLNSPLHF

d_gene: .
abundance: .
j_gene: TRBJ1-1
v_gene: TRBV2
CDR3nt: TGTGCCAGCAGTGATTGGGACACTGAAGCTTTCTTT
CDR3aa: CASSDWDTEAFF

d_gene: .
abundance: .
j_gene: TRBJ1-2
v_gene: TRBV5-6
CDR3nt: TGTGCCAGCAGCTTGTCCCGGACTTCGGGTGGCTACACCTTC
CDR3aa: CASSLSRTSGGYTF